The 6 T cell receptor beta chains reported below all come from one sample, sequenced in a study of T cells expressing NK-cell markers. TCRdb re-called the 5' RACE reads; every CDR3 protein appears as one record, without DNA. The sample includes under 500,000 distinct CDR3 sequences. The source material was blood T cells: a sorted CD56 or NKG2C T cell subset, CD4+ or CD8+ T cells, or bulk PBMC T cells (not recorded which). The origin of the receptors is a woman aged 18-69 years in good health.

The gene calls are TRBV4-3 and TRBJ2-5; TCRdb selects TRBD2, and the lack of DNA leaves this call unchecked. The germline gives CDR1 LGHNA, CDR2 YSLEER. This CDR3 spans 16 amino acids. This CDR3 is CASSQQTSGGQETQYF.

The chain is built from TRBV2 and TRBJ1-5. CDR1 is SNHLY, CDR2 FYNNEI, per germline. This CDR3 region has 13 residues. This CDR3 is CASRERWNQPQHF.

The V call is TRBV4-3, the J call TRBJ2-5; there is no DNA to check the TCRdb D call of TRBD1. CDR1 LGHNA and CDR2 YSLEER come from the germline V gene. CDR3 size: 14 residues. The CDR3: CASSQETGVETQYF.

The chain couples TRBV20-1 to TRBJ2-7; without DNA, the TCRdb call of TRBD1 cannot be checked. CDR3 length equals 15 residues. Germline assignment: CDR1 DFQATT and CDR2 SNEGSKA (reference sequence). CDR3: CSARDGGIRADLQYF.

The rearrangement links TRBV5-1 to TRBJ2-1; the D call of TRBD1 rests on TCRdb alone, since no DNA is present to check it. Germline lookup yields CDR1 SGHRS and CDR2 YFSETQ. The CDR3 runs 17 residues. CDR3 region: CASRDGPPRLEDNEQFF.

The CDR3 spells CASSYSRGTNNEQFF. The V and J genes are TRBV6-2 or TRBV6-3 and TRBJ2-1; TCRdb picks TRBD1, but there is no DNA to check that call. Germline values: CDR1 MNHEY, CDR2 SVGEGT. The CDR3 extends over 15 amino acids.